This T cell receptor beta chain is drawn from a study of blood T cell repertoires in COVID-19. Across the study: Specimens from acute and convalescent COVID-19 originated in the United States, Italy and Spain. In each case, the material was cDNA or gDNA derived from T cells, B-cell-depleted T cells, or PBMCs.

This clone was detected a few times. The protocol was immunoSEQ multiplex PCR, while the TCRdb copy is restricted to in-frame clones and leaves out a portion. The sample lists some 250,000 clones, around nine tenths occurring once. Trimming took 0 bases from V and 6 from J, leaving 11 bases between them. The CDR3 length is 14 residues. Per the germline V gene, CDR1 is LNHNV and CDR2 is YYDKDF (reference sequence). Material for sequencing was peripheral blood. This sequence originates from a woman aged 55-75 years with COVID-19, enrolled during active disease. The chain joins TRBV15 to TRBJ1-1; D gene unclear. This CDR3 reads CATSRDSPGAEAFF. CDR3 nucleotides: TGTGCCACCAGCAGAGATAGTCCCGGGGCTGAAGCTTTCTTT.